The next 15 T cell receptor beta chains were all read from a single sample in a study of blood T cell repertoires in COVID-19. Clones were sequenced by immunoSEQ multiplex PCR, and TCRdb holds only the in-frame ones, with some missing. The sample consists of approximately 94,000 clones, about 90% of them appearing once. Sample: peripheral blood. The receptor source for this set is a woman aged 50 to 60 in a cohort sampled during active COVID-19.

The V and J genes are TRBV10-3 and TRBJ2-5; D call uncertain. This CDR3 comprises 12 residues. CDR1 is ENHRY, CDR2 SYGVKD, per germline. Trimming removed 2 bases from V and 2 bases from J, with 3 bases in between. CDR3 loop: CAISEPQETQYF. The CDR3 coding sequence is TGTGCCATCAGTGAGCCTCAAGAGACCCAGTACTTC.

The chain is built from TRBV11-3 and TRBJ2-1, with 9 bases that match TRBD2. The CDR3 is 15 residues long. The germline V gene has CDR1 SGHNT and CDR2 YENEEA. V was clipped by 2 bases and J by 4 bases; unmatched bases: 3. This CDR3 reads CASSLWSGGYNEQFF. DNA of the CDR3: TGTGCCAGCAGCTTATGGAGCGGGGGGTACAATGAGCAGTTCTTC.

This chain's CDR3 is CASSHLEGPRWTQYF. In DNA, the CDR3 is TGTGCCAGCAGCCACCTCGAGGGCCCGCGGTGGACCCAGTACTTC. The gene calls are TRBV7-2 and TRBJ2-5; D possibly corresponds to TRBD2 (5 bases). V lost 5 bases, J lost 7 bases, and 20 bases lay in between. This CDR3 contains 15 residues. In germline, CDR1 is SGHTA, CDR2 FQGNSA.

The chain recombines TRBV5-5 with TRBJ2-5; the D is unclear. The ends were cut back, 5 bases at V and 4 bases at J, with 6 bases in the middle. Germline loops: CDR1 SGHKS, CDR2 YYEKEE (reference sequence). The CDR3 contains 11 residues. The CDR3 DNA reads TGTGCCAGCAGTCCGGGAGAGACCCAGTACTTC. It yields the protein CASSPGETQYF. Full variable domain (outside the CDR3, taken from reference TRBV5-5 and TRBJ2-5): DAGVTQSPTHLIKTRGQQVTLRCSPISGHKSVSWYQQVLGQGPQFIFQYYEKEERGRGNFPDRFSARQFPNYSSELNVNALLLGDSALYLCASSPGETQYFGPGTRLLVL.

The chain employs TRBV27 and TRBJ1-6; TRBD1 might be the D (5 bases). Looked up from germline, CDR1 is MNHEY and CDR2 is SMNVEV (reference sequence). This CDR3 region has 13 residues. V shed 6 bases and J shed 7 bases, with 10 bases lying between them. The CDR3 reads CASRGVGNSPLHF. CDR3 bases: TGTGCCAGCAGAGGGGTCGGGAATTCACCCCTCCACTTT.

This chain joins TRBV6-2 or TRBV6-3 and TRBJ1-5; 9 positions match TRBD1. The germline gives CDR1 MNHEY, CDR2 SVGEGT. The CDR3 runs 20 residues. The ends lost 4 bases at V and 1 base at J; junction bases unmatched: 17. The CDR3 reads CASSSNNRGPTGASNQPQHF. CDR3 DNA sequence: TGTGCCAGCAGTTCTAATAACAGGGGGCCGACTGGAGCGAGCAATCAGCCCCAGCATTTT.

This clone showed up just once. This chain joins TRBV5-1 and TRBJ1-3; 7 bases line up with TRBD1. The CDR3 has 15 residues. Germline V gene data show CDR1 as SGHRS and CDR2 as YFSETQ. Germline trimming cut 4 bases from V and 9 bases from J; bases unmatched to any gene: 13. The CDR3 reads CASSLWTGPEATIYF. CDR3 coding DNA: TGCGCCAGCAGCCTATGGACAGGCCCAGAAGCCACCATATATTTT.

The J gene is TRBJ1-1, the V gene TRBV4-2; D may be TRBD1 (6 bases). With 0 bases removed from V and 1 base from J, the gap between germline ends came to 12 bases. Germline V gives CDR1 LGHNA, CDR2 YNFKEQ. The CDR3 totals 16 residues. For the CDR3, the DNA is TGTGCCAGCAGCCAAGACTCAGGGGTACAGAACACTGAAGCTTTCTTT. It is translated as CASSQDSGVQNTEAFF.

The rearrangement links TRBV5-1 to TRBJ1-4, with 7 bases matching TRBD1. The CDR3 consists of 16 residues. The germline V gene has CDR1 SGHRS and CDR2 YFSETQ. J gave up 4 bases and V 2 bases, and 8 bases lay outside the gene matches. CDR3 region: CASSLRSGGNNEKLFF. DNA of the CDR3: TGCGCCAGCAGCTTACGCTCAGGGGGGAATAATGAAAAACTGTTTTTT. The full variable domain, rest sourced from reference TRBV5-1 and TRBJ1-4, is KAGVTQTPRYLIKTRGQQVTLSCSPISGHRSVSWYQQTPGQGLQFLFEYFSETQRNKGNFPGRFSGRQFSNSRSEMNVSTLELGDSALYLCASSLRSGGNNEKLFFGSGTQLSVL.

This sequence joins TRBV18 and TRBJ1-1, with D possibly TRBD1 on 5 matching bases. This CDR3 region has 15 residues. Germline assignment: CDR1 KGHSH and CDR2 LQKENI. V was cut by 5 bases and J by 7 bases, with 20 bases left in between. The CDR3 coding sequence is TGTGCCAGCTCAGCCCGACAGCGCAGTACCGTTGAAGCTTTCTTT. Translation: CASSARQRSTVEAFF.

V is TRBV7-9 and J is TRBJ2-3, with D tentatively TRBD2 (5 bases). V dropped 1 base and J dropped 2 bases, with 13 bases sitting between them. CDR3 length: 16 amino acids. CDR1 is SEHNR and CDR2 is FQNEAQ in the germline V gene (reference sequence). DNA for the CDR3: TGTGCCAGCAGCTTAGGGCAAGCGGTCCTCACAGATACGCAGTATTTT. This sequence encodes CASSLGQAVLTDTQYF.

This sequence joins TRBV12-3 or TRBV12-4 and TRBJ1-5; 7 positions match TRBD1. The CDR3 is 13 amino acids. The junction had 2 bases not matched to a gene; V was cut back by 6 bases and J by 3 bases. This chain's CDR3 is CASRGQNNQPQHF. CDR3 DNA sequence: TGTGCCAGCAGGGGACAGAACAATCAGCCCCAGCATTTT.

The gene calls are TRBV5-4 and TRBJ1-1; 9 bases match TRBD1. Per the germline V gene, CDR1 is SGHNT and CDR2 is YYREEE (reference sequence). V lost 4 bases and J lost 8; bases outside the gene matches: 6. CDR3 size: 13 residues. The CDR3, as DNA: TGTGCCAGCAGCATTACAGGGGGCAGGGAAGCTTTCTTT. Protein sequence: CASSITGGREAFF.

The rearrangement links TRBV7-8 to TRBJ2-7, with TRBD2 matching over 9 bases. This CDR3 contains 16 residues. Germline trimming cut 5 bases from V and 6 bases from J; bases unmatched to any gene: 14. Germline V gene lookup returns CDR1 SGHVS and CDR2 FQNEAQ. The CDR3 reads CASSTRQASGRPEQYF. The CDR3 DNA reads TGTGCCAGCAGCACACGGCAGGCCAGCGGGAGGCCCGAGCAGTACTTC.

This chain links TRBV9 with TRBJ2-1; 8 bases are a match to TRBD2. Trimming took 3 bases from V and 2 from J; bases not matched to a gene: 4. Germline V gives CDR1 SGDLS, CDR2 YYNGEE. The CDR3 length is 15 residues. The CDR3 DNA sequence: TGTGCCAGCAGCGCCCCGGGACTAGCCTACAATGAGCAGTTCTTC. This translates into CASSAPGLAYNEQFF. Complete variable domain (other parts from reference TRBV9 and TRBJ2-1): DSGVTQTPKHLITATGQRVTLRCSPRSGDLSVYWYQQSLDQGLQFLIQYYNGEERAKGNILERFSAQQFPDLHSELNLSSLELGDSALYFCASSAPGLAYNEQFFGPGTRLTVL.